This entry describes one T cell receptor beta chain. This entry is derived from a study of shared T cell receptors in the human thymus. The CDR3 totals 15 residues. Trimming stripped 2 bases from V and 0 bases from J, with 8 bases between. CDR1 is SGHRS and CDR2 is YFSETQ in the germline V gene. The assay was immunoSEQ multiplex PCR, and TCRdb's table has in-frame clones only and misses some. This table has about 610,000 clones, 88% appearing once. These data were also filed under a second study, of human thymus T cells.

J is TRBJ2-2 and V is TRBV5-1, with D possibly TRBD2 on 6 matching bases. The sequence was collected from a boy younger than two with a congenital heart defect. The sequenced sample was thymocytes. The CDR3, as DNA: TGCGCCAGCAGCTTTGCGGGATCGAACACCGGGGAGCTGTTTTTT. Its protein is CASSFAGSNTGELFF.